This TCR beta chain was retrieved from a study of T cells in Graves' hyperthyroidism and ophthalmopathy. Findings of the study overall: Peripheral blood also featured most of the thyroid clonotypes expanded above 0.001. In the analysis, a 13 V-J model separated ophthalmopathy from stable hyperthyroidism.

This CDR3 contains 14 residues. V was pared by 7 bases and J by 8 bases, with 18 bases between. This clonotype was found a few times. Antigen specificity is unknown. What was amplified from RNA transcripts were TCR beta CDR3 regions. RT-PCR in the first round (using the HTBI primer set) targeted the TCR CDR3. Each CDR3 protein is one row after TCRdb ran MiXCR on the multiplex PCR reads. The data contain about 560,000 distinct CDR3 sequences, about a sixth of them singletons. Fresh peripheral blood, roughly 9.8 ml of it, supplied the PBMCs. The sequenced sample consisted of blood. The rearrangement uses TRBV12-3 or TRBV12-4 and TRBJ2-1, with D perhaps TRBD2 (6 bases). This clonotype originated in a woman aged 18-29 years with Graves' hyperthyroidism. CDR3 nucleotide sequence: TGTGCCAGCAATCCGGTGTTGGGGGAGGATGAGCAGTTCTTC. The encoded protein is CASNPVLGEDEQFF.